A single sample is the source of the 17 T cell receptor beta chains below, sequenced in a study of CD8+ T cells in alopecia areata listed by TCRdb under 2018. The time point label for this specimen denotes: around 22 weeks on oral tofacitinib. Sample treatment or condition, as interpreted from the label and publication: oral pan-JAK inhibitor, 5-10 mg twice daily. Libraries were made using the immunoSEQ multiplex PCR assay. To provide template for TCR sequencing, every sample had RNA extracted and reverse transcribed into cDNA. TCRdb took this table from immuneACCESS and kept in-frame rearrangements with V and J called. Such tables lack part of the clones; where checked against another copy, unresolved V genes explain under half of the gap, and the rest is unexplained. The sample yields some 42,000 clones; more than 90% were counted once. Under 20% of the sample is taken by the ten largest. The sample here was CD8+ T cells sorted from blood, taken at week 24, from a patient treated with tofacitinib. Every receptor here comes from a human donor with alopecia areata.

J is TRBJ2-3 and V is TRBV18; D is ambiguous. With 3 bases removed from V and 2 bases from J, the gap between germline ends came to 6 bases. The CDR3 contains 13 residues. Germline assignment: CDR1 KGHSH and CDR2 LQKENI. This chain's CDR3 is CASSPGSTDTQYF. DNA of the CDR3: TGTGCCAGCTCACCTGGCTCCACAGATACGCAGTATTTT.

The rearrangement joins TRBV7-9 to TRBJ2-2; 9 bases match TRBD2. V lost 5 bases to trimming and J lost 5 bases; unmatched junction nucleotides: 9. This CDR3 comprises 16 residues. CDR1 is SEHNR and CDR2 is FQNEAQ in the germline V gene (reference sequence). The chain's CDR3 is CASSPRTSVNTGELFF. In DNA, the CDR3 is TGTGCCAGCAGCCCAAGGACTAGCGTGAATACCGGGGAGCTGTTTTTT.

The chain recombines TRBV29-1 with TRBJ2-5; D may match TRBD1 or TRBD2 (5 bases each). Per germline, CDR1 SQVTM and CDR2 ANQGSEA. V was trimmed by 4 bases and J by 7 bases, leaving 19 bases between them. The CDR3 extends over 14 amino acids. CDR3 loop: CSVAGPESGRTQYF. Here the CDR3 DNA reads TGCAGCGTTGCGGGACCTGAAAGTGGGCGGACCCAGTACTTC. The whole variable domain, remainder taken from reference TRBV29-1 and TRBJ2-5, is SAVISQKPSRDICQRGTSLTIQCQVDSQVTMMFWYRQQPGQSLTLIATANQGSEATYESGFVIDKFPISRPNLTFSTLTVSNMSPEDSSIYLCSVAGPESGRTQYFGPGTRLLVL.

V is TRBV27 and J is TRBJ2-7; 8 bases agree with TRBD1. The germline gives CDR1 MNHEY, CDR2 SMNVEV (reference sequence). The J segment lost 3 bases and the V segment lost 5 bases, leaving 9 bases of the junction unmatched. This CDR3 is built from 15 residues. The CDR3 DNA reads TGTGCCAGCAGTCCCTACGGACAGGGTTTCTACGAGCAGTACTTC. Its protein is CASSPYGQGFYEQYF.

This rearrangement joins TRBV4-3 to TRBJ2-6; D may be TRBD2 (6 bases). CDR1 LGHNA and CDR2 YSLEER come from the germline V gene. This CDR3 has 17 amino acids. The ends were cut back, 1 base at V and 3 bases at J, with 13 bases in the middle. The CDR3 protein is CASSQVGGADGANVLTF. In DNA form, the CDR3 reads TGCGCCAGCAGCCAAGTCGGAGGGGCGGATGGGGCCAACGTCCTGACTTTC.

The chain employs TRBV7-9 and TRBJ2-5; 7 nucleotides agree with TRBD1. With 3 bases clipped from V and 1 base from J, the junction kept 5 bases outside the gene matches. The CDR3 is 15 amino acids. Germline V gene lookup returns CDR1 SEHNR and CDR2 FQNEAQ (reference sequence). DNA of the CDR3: TGTGCCAGCAGCTTCCCGGGACAGCTCCAAGAGACCCAGTACTTC. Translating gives CASSFPGQLQETQYF. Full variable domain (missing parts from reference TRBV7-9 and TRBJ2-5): DTGVSQNPRHKITKRGQNVTFRCDPISEHNRLYWYRQTLGQGPEFLTYFQNEAQLEKSRLLSDRFSAERPKGSFSTLEIQRTEQGDSAMYLCASSFPGQLQETQYFGPGTRLLVL.

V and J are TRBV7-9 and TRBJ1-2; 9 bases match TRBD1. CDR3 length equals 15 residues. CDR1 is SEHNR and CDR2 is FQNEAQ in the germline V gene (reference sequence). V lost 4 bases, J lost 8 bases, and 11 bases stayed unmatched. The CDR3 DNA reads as TGTGCCAGCAGCTCAGGGACAGGGAGGCCCGGCGGCTACACCTTC. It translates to CASSSGTGRPGGYTF.

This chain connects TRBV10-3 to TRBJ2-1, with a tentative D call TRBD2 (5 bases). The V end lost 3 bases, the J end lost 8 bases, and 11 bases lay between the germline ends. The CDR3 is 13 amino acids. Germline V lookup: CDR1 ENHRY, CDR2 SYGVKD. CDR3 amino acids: CAISESGSDEQFF. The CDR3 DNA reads TGTGCCATCAGTGAAAGTGGTAGCGATGAGCAGTTCTTC.

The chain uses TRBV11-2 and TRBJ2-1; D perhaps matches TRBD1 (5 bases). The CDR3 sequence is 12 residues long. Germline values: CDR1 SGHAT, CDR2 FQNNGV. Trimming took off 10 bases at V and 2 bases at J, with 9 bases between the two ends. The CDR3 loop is CAMQTAYNEQFF. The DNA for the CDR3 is TGTGCCATGCAGACAGCCTACAATGAGCAGTTCTTC.

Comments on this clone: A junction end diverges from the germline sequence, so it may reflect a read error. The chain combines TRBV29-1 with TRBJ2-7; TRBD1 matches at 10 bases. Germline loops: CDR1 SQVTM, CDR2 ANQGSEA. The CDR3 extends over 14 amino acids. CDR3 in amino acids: CSVEGQGGSYEQYF. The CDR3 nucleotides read TGCAGCGTGGAAGGACAGGGGGGCTCCTACGAGCAGTACTTC.

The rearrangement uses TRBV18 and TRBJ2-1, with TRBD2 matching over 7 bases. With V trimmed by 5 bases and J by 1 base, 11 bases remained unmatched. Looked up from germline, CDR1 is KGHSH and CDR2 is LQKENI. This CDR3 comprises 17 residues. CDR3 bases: TGTGCCAGCTCAGTGGCGCGCGGGGGAGGGTCCTACAATGAGCAGTTCTTC. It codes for CASSVARGGGSYNEQFF.

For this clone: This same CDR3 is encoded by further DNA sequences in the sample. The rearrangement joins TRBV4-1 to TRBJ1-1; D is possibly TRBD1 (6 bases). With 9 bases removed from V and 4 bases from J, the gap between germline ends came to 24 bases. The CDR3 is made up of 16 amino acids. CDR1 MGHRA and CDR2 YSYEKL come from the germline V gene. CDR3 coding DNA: TGCGCCAGTGAGGACGGGGCAGGGGAAGGGCGCACTGAAGCTTTCTTT. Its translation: CASEDGAGEGRTEAFF.

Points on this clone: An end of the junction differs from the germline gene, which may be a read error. In DNA form, the CDR3 reads TGTGCCAGCAGCCTAGGGGGCGCGGAACAGCCCCAGCATTTT. Protein sequence: CASSLGGAEQPQHF. This chain joins TRBV13 and TRBJ1-5; 7 positions agree with TRBD1. Germline CDR1 is PRHDT and CDR2 is FYEKMQ (reference sequence). CDR3 length: 14 residues.

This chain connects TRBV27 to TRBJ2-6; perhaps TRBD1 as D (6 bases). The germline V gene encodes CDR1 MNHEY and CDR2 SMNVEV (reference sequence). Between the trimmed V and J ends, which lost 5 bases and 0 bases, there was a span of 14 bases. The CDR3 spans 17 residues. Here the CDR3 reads CASSPRDTISGANVLTF. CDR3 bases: TGTGCCAGCAGTCCACGGGACACCATCTCTGGGGCCAACGTCCTGACTTTC.

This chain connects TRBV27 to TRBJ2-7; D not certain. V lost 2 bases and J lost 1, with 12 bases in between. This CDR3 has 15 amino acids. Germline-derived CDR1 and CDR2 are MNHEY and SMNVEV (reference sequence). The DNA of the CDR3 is TGTGCCAGCAGTTTAAAAGGGATAACGTCCTACGAGCAGTACTTC. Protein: CASSLKGITSYEQYF.

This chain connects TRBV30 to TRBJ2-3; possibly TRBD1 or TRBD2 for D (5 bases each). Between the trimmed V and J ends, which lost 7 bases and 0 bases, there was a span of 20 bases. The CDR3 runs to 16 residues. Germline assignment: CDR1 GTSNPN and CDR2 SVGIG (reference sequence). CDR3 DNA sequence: TGTGCCTACCTCCGGGACCCAGCGGCTAGCACAGATACGCAGTATTTT. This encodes CAYLRDPAASTDTQYF.

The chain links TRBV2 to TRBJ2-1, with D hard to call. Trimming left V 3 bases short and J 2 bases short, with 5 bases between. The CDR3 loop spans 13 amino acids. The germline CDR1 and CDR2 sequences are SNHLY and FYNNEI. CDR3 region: CASSDSAYNEQFF. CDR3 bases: TGTGCCAGCAGTGATAGTGCCTACAATGAGCAGTTCTTC.